This TCR beta chain originates from a study of blood T cell repertoires in COVID-19. Background on the study: The United States, Italy and Spain provided the acute and convalescent COVID-19 samples.

Germline CDR1 reads MDHEN; CDR2 reads SYDVKM. There are 14 residues in the CDR3. With 6 bases clipped from V and 5 bases from J, the junction kept 7 bases outside the gene matches. In the source study's methods: By means of reference gene primer amplification, nucleated cell counts were estimated. Generated by immunoSEQ multiplex PCR, the TCRdb table keeps only in-frame clones and is missing some. D and trimming come from the DNA, and the V and J calls and clone size come from that table. The data contain under 300,000 clones, about 81% of them singletons. The sequenced sample consisted of peripheral blood. The rearrangement links TRBV28 to TRBJ2-3, with TRBD2 matching over 8 bases. This TCR was sampled from a human donor with COVID-19, enrolled during active disease. The donor label of this sample is uncertain. In DNA, the CDR3 is TGTGCCAGCAGCACCCTTCGGGGGGGAGATACGCAGTATTTT. Amino acids: CASSTLRGGDTQYF. The complete variable domain, with remaining parts taken from reference TRBV28 and TRBJ2-3, reads DVKVTQSSRYLVKRTGEKVFLECVQDMDHENMFWYRQDPGLGLRLIYFSYDVKMKEKGDIPEGYSVSREKKERFSLILESASTNQTSMYLCASSTLRGGDTQYFGPGTRLTVL.